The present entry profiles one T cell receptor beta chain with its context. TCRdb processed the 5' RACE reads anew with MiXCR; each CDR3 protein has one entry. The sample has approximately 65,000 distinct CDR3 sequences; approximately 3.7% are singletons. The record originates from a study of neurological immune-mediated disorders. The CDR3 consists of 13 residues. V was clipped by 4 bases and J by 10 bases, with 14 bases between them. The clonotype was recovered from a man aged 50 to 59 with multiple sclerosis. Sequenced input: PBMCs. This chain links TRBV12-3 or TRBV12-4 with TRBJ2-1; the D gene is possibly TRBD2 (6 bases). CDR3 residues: CASSSRRDSEQFF. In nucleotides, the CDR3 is TGTGCCAGCAGTTCCCGCAGGGACTCCGAGCAGTTCTTC.